This T cell receptor (beta chain) was retrieved from a study of chemoradiotherapy in HPV16-positive cancers. Study-wide context: Functional T-cell assays on a couple of HPV16-positive patients' cells defined candidate HPV-specific clones and common TCR motifs.

Comment on this clone: Its antigen is still unknown.

TCRdb keeps only in-frame clones here, not all; method: immunoSEQ multiplex PCR. Here the sample spans approximately 12,000 clones, around 82% being singletons. Study-level points and caveats: HPV-specific T cells were functionally defined from only a couple of HPV16-positive patients. HPV-responsive T-cell expansion during chemoradiotherapy was linked to improved recurrence-free survival in HPV16-positive patients. During treatment, candidate HPV-specific clones and E7-related motifs expanded in tumor.

The germline V gene has CDR1 LGHNA and CDR2 YNFKEQ. V dropped 1 base and J dropped 2; count of bases not matched to a gene: 5. The CDR3 runs 17 residues. The sample in question was blood, obtained from a patient who underwent chemoradiotherapy. The chain is built from TRBV4-2 and TRBJ2-1; 10 bases match TRBD2. This clonotype was sampled from a human donor with HPV-associated anogenital cancer. The CDR3 loop is CASSQVAGGGAYNEQFF. CDR3 DNA sequence: TGTGCCAGCAGCCAAGTAGCGGGGGGCGGGGCCTACAATGAGCAGTTCTTC.